Below are 15 T cell receptor beta chains sequenced from a single sample in a study of blood T cells in healthy people across ages. A second about 7 to 11 cycle PCR used barcoded and J-beta primers. TCRdb redid the calling of the 5' RACE reads with MiXCR, one entry per CDR3 protein. The sample consists of around 2 million distinct CDR3 sequences, roughly two fifths of them appearing once. Material: blood. Receptor source: a human donor in good health.

This clonotype came up a few times. The V and J genes are TRBV4-1 and TRBJ2-6; D might be TRBD2 (5 bases). V was shortened by 1 base and J by 2 bases, with 9 bases between the two germline ends. The CDR3 totals 16 residues. Germline CDR1 and CDR2: MGHRA and YSYEKL. Here the CDR3 reads CASSQVGDAGANVLTF. CDR3 nucleotides: TGCGCCAGCAGCCAAGTCGGGGATGCTGGGGCCAACGTCCTGACTTTC.

The rearrangement uses TRBV14 and TRBJ2-5; TRBD2 matches at 11 bases. Germline V gives CDR1 SGHDN, CDR2 FVKESK. The CDR3 contains 17 residues. J gave up 4 bases and V 2 bases, and 9 bases lay outside the gene matches. Here the CDR3 reads CASSQRRTSGGSETQYF. Here the CDR3 DNA reads TGTGCCAGCAGCCAAAGAAGAACTAGCGGGGGATCAGAGACCCAGTACTTC.

The chain's CDR3 is CASSTGQFNQPQHF. CDR3 in DNA: TGTGCCAGCAGTACGGGACAGTTCAATCAGCCCCAGCATTTT. The chain has TRBV27 and TRBJ1-5; 7 bases line up with TRBD1. This CDR3 spans 14 amino acids. Trimming took 5 bases from V and 3 from J; bases not matched to a gene: 4. Germline CDR1 is MNHEY and CDR2 is SMNVEV (reference sequence).

The V and J genes are TRBV7-2 and TRBJ2-5; 10 nucleotides line up with TRBD1. Germline V gene data show CDR1 as SGHTA and CDR2 as FQGNSA. The CDR3 consists of 15 residues. Trimming cost V 5 bases and J 11 bases; bases outside gene matches: 14. Written as DNA, the CDR3 is TGTGCCAGCAGCCAGAAATCGGGACAGGGGATCTGGCAGTACTTC. Its translation is CASSQKSGQGIWQYF.

This chain connects TRBV27 to TRBJ1-1; weak D call: TRBD1 (5 bases). V was pared by 0 bases and J by 0 bases, with 14 bases between. From germline, CDR1 is MNHEY and CDR2 SMNVEV (reference sequence). This CDR3 has 17 residues. The CDR3 here is CASSLSFPQELNTEAFF. DNA for the CDR3: TGTGCCAGCAGTTTATCCTTCCCACAGGAGCTGAACACTGAAGCTTTCTTT.

This rearrangement joins TRBV24-1 to TRBJ1-2, with a possible D match to TRBD1 (6 bases). V lost 3 bases to trimming and J lost 5 bases, with 12 bases between them. This CDR3 region has 14 residues. Germline V gene sequence: CDR1 KGHDR, CDR2 SFDVKD. This CDR3 is CATSDPDRPYGYTF. The DNA for the CDR3 is TGTGCCACCAGTGATCCCGACAGGCCATATGGCTACACCTTC.

A single count supports this clonotype. The chain is built from TRBV12-3 or TRBV12-4 and TRBJ2-5, with D possibly called TRBD1 or TRBD2 (5 bases each). The CDR3 spans 13 residues. Trimming stripped 8 bases from V and 3 bases from J, with 13 bases between. The CDR3 spells CASAGRREETQYF. The CDR3 coding sequence is TGTGCCAGCGCAGGGCGGCGGGAAGAGACCCAGTACTTC.

The sample holds a few counts of this clonotype. The chain has TRBV4-1 and TRBJ2-7; the D is unclear. Germline lookup yields CDR1 MGHRA and CDR2 YSYEKL. Trimming stripped 0 bases from V and 6 bases from J, with 24 bases between. CDR3 length equals 18 residues. The CDR3 sequence is CASSQEYFQIREAPEQYF. The CDR3 DNA reads TGCGCCAGCAGCCAAGAGTATTTCCAGATACGTGAGGCTCCCGAGCAGTACTTC.

In this sample, this clonotype turned up a few times. This chain joins TRBV20-1 and TRBJ1-6, with a weak D call TRBD1 (5 bases). The CDR3 totals 14 residues. Trimming pared 6 bases from V and 8 bases from J, leaving 17 bases between. The germline CDR1 and CDR2 sequences are DFQATT and SNEGSKA (reference sequence). In nucleotides, the CDR3 is TGCAGTGCGTCCCCGAAGGGACCTGATTCACCCCTCCACTTT. Residues: CSASPKGPDSPLHF.

The rearrangement links TRBV6-6 to TRBJ2-1; D might be TRBD1 (6 bases). CDR3 size: 14 residues. V was trimmed by 1 base and J by 7 bases, leaving 11 bases between them. Germline V lookup: CDR1 MNHNY, CDR2 SVGAGI (reference sequence). CDR3 amino acids: CASSYYAQGNEQFF. CDR3 nucleotides: TGTGCCAGCAGTTACTACGCTCAGGGGAATGAGCAGTTCTTC.

The V gene is TRBV9, the J gene TRBJ2-1, with TRBD2 identical over 16 bases. Germline CDR1 is SGDLS and CDR2 is YYNGEE. The CDR3 contains 17 residues. The ends lost 4 bases at V and 2 bases at J; junction bases unmatched: 3. CDR3 nucleotide sequence: TGTGCCAGCAGCAAGGGACTAGCGGGGGGGGCCTACAATGAGCAGTTCTTC. Amino acid sequence: CASSKGLAGGAYNEQFF.

The V gene is TRBV4-3, the J gene TRBJ2-5, with a possible D match to TRBD2 (6 bases). The length of the CDR3 is 18 residues. V dropped 4 bases and J dropped 0 bases, with 21 bases sitting between them. CDR1 is LGHNA and CDR2 is YSLEER in the germline V gene. The chain's CDR3 is CASSRDFGGNRYQETQYF. In nucleotides, the CDR3 is TGCGCCAGCAGCCGAGATTTTGGAGGGAACCGGTACCAAGAGACCCAGTACTTC.

J is TRBJ1-4 and V is TRBV18, with 7 bases lining up with TRBD1. Germline CDR1 and CDR2: KGHSH and LQKENI. There are 15 residues in the CDR3. J was trimmed by 3 bases and V by 2 bases; bases with no gene match: 3. CDR3 in amino acids: CASSPMGTANEKLFF. In DNA, the CDR3 is TGTGCCAGCTCACCAATGGGGACAGCTAATGAAAAACTGTTTTTT.

This clonotype was seen more than once but under ten times. The CDR3, as DNA: TGCAGTGCTCATAACCGGGGAAGCTATGGCTACACCTTC. Residues: CSAHNRGSYGYTF. This chain joins TRBV20-1 and TRBJ1-2; D remains unclear. Trimming took 5 bases from V and 4 from J, leaving 14 bases between them. This CDR3 comprises 13 residues. Looked up from germline, CDR1 is DFQATT and CDR2 is SNEGSKA (reference sequence).

The chain joins TRBV5-1 to TRBJ1-6; D unresolved. Trimming left V 0 bases short and J 5 bases short, with 9 bases between. This CDR3 is built from 15 residues. Germline V lookup: CDR1 SGHRS, CDR2 YFSETQ. The CDR3 coding sequence is TGCGCCAGCAGCTTGGACTGGGCCCATAATTCACCCCTCCACTTT. Translated, it gives CASSLDWAHNSPLHF.